Given below is one TCR beta chain in context. Residents of over 20 US areas, aged about 18 to 95 years, made up the participants. This sample is part of a study of blood T cell repertoires in COVID-19. About the study: PBMCs, B-cell-depleted T cells, or T cells provided the cDNA or gDNA that made up the material.

V dropped 2 bases and J dropped 4 bases, with 15 bases sitting between them. Germline CDR1 reads SGHDT; CDR2 reads YYEEEE. The CDR3 contains 15 residues. Sequenced by immunoSEQ multiplex PCR; TCRdb stores in-frame clones only, minus some. The sample records approximately 480,000 clones, about nine tenths being singletons. The rearrangement uses TRBV5-6 and TRBJ1-2, with a tentative D call TRBD1 (6 bases). This clonotype originated in a young woman who had recovered from COVID-19. The sample was PBMCs or T cells enriched from blood (not recorded which). CDR3 in DNA: TGTGCCAGCAGCTTAAACAGGGTTAACCTCTATGGCTACACCTTC. It encodes CASSLNRVNLYGYTF.